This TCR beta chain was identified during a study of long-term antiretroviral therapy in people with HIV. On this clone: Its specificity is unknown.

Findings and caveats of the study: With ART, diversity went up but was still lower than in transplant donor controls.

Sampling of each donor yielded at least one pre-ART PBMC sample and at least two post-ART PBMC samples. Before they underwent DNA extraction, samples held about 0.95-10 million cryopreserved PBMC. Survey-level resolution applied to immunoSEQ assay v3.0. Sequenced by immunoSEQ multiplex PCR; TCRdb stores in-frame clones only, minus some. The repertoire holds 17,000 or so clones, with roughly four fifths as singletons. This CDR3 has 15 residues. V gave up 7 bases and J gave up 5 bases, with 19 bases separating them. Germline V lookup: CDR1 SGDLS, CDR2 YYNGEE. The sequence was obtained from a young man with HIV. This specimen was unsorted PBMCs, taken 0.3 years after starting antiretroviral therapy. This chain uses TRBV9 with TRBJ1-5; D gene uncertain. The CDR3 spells CASGPGSTLDQPQHF. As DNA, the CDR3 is TGTGCCAGCGGCCCTGGCTCAACATTAGATCAGCCCCAGCATTTT.